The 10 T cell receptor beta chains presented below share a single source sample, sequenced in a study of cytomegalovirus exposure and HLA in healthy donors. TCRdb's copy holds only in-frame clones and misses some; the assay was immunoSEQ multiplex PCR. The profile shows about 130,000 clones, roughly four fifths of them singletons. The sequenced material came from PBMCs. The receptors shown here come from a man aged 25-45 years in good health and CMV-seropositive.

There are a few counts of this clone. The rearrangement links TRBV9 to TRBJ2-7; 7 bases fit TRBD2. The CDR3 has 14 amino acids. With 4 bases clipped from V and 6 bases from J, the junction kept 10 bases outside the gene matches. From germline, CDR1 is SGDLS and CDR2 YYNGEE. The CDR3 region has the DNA TGTGCCAGCAGCCGCCATCCGCGGGGGTCCGAGCAGTACTTC. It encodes CASSRHPRGSEQYF.

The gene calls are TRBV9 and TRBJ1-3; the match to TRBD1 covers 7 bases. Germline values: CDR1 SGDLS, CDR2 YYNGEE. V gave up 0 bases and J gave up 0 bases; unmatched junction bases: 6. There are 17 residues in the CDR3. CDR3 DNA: TGTGCCAGCAGCGTAGCCCAGGACAGGACCTCTGGAAACACCATATATTTT. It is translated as CASSVAQDRTSGNTIYF.

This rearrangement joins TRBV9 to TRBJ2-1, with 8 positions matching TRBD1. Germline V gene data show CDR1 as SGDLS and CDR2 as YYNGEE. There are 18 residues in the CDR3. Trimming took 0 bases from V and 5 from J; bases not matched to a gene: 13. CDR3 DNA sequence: TGTGCCAGCAGCGTAGACCGGACAGGGAAAAGGGGGCACAATGAGCAGTTCTTC. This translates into CASSVDRTGKRGHNEQFF.

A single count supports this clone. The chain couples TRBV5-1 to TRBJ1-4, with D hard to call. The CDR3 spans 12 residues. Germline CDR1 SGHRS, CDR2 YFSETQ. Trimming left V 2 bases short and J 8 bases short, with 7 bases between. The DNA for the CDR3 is TGCGCCAGCAGCTTTTTTGGCGAAAAACTGTTTTTT. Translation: CASSFFGEKLFF.

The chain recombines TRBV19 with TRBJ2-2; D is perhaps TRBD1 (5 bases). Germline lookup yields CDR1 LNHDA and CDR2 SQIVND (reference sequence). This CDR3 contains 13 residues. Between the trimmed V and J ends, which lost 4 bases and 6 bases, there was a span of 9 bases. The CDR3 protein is CASSTDSPGELFF. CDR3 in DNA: TGTGCCAGTAGTACAGACAGTCCCGGGGAGCTGTTTTTT. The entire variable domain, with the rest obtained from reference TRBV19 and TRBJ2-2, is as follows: DGGITQSPKYLFRKEGQNVTLSCEQNLNHDAMYWYRQDPGQGLRLIYYSQIVNDFQKGDIAEGYSVSREKKESFPLTVTSAQKNPTAFYLCASSTDSPGELFFGEGSRLTVL.

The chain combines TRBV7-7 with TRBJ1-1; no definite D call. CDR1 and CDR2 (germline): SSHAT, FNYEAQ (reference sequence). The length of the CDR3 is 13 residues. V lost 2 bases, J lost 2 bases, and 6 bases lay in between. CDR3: CASSLNGNTEAFF. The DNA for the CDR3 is TGTGCCAGCAGCTTAAACGGTAACACTGAAGCTTTCTTT.

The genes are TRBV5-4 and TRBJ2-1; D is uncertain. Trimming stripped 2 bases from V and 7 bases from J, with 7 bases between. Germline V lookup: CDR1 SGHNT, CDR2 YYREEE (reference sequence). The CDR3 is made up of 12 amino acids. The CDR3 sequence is CASSFSSNEQFF. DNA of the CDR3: TGTGCCAGCAGCTTTTCTAGTAATGAGCAGTTCTTC.

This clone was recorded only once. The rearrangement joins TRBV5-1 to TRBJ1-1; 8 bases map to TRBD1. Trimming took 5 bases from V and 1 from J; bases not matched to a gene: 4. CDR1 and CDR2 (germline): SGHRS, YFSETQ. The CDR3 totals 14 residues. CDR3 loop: CASSTGGTNTEAFF. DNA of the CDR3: TGCGCCAGCAGTACAGGGGGTACGAACACTGAAGCTTTCTTT.

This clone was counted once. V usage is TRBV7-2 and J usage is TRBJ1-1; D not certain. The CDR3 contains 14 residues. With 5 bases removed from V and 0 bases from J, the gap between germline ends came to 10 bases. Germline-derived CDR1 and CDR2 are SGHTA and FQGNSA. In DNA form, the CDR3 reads TGTGCCAGCAGCCCGGGATTGATGAACACTGAAGCTTTCTTT. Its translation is CASSPGLMNTEAFF. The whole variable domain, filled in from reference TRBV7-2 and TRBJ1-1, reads GAGVSQSPSNKVTEKGKDVELRCDPISGHTALYWYRQSLGQGLEFLIYFQGNSAPDKSGLPSDRFSAERTGGSVSTLTIQRTQQEDSAVYLCASSPGLMNTEAFFGQGTRLTVV.

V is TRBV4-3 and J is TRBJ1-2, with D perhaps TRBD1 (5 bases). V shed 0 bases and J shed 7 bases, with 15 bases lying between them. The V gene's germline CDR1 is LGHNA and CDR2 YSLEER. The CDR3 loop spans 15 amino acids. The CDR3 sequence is CASSQDIGRGPGYTF. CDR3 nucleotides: TGCGCCAGCAGCCAAGATATTGGGAGGGGACCTGGCTACACCTTC.